The text below deals with one T cell receptor beta chain. Its antigen is still unknown. The sample holds no much larger clone one base away, and base qualities are not on file. The cohort was made up of 500 to 800 healthy bone marrow donors. All cohort members were sampled while nominally healthy, although unrecorded immune exposures were likely present. CMV serostatus was recorded as positive for some 300 and negative for about 50% of the 666 cohort members, whereas no CMV serostatus was recorded for the donor in question. Each donor provided a peripheral blood sample, and peripheral blood mononuclear cells were used for TCR beta sequencing. Genomic DNA was extracted from the blood cell samples with the Qiagen DNeasy Blood Extraction Kit. The source of the sample is a study of cytomegalovirus exposure and HLA in healthy donors (dated by TCRdb to 2016 to 2017). With respect to the entire study: According to an earlier analysis of 587 of the donors, roughly 180 million T cells yielded approximately 120 million unique TCR beta sequences and less than 300 Gb of sequence data. About 300 gigabases of sequencing data and 75 million to 85 million unique TCR sequences made up an early release that covered 500 to 650 HLA-typed donors. Of the roughly 420 genotyped donors, roughly 80% were placed in the genetic ancestry cluster associated with self-reported Caucasian donors. The study was designed to test whether signatures of past pathogen exposure could be identified by cataloging public T cell receptors. Using immunosequencing, the study profiled T cell repertoires from about 650 subjects and related those repertoires to cytomegalovirus serostatus. Besides the first cohort of roughly 660 subjects, a separate validation cohort made up of over 95 different subjects was used. High-throughput TCR immunosequencing, statistical association of individual TCRs with disease status, and machine learning were combined to predict cytomegalovirus infection status. A later analysis re-examined previously published TCR beta repertoires from 600 to 700 donors and added high-resolution HLA genotyping to investigate patterns of TCR occurrence. The later analysis used no new phenotypic data to find candidate immune exposures, relying instead on TCR beta sequences and their occurrence across donors. In an earlier analysis of roughly 540 of the donors, high-throughput TCR beta sequencing was used to judge whether each TCR beta V gene segment behaved as functional or pseudogenic. Donor age, sex, ethnicity and CMV serostatus were compiled alongside the repertoire data. In a later genetic analysis, genome-wide SNP genotypes for about three fifths of the 666 donors were used, and that subset was treated as a discovery cohort. Every repertoire in the discovery cohort had been generated on one and the same sequencing platform. HLA typing included class I and class II loci at four-digit resolution. Typing coverage varied by locus: roughly 620-640 donors for A, B, C, DRB1 and DQB1; approximately 560 for DQA1; approximately 570 for DPA1; approximately 450 for DPB1. A handful of DR-DQ haplotypes were treated as single units for association and clustering because of strong linkage in the cohort. On average, roughly 240,000 unique TCR beta nucleotide sequences were sequenced per donor among more than 350 genotyped donors of the cohort, with around 19% of those sequences being non-productive. The research as a whole found: Most TCR sequences were seen in very few donors, while some public TCRs were found in many individuals. For the cohort, immune exposure information was limited to CMV serostatus. The presence/absence analyses assumed that sequencing depth was roughly uniform across donors, and that assumption may not be true. A later analysis associated 15,000 to 20,000 TCR beta sequences with specific HLA alleles at a false discovery rate of 0.05. Some IMGT-functional V segments, including TRBV6-2 and TRBV6-3, could not be distinguished by the 87-base-pair reads and were therefore excluded. According to the authors, the approach could potentially be generalized to other disease states and immunological phenotypes. According to a later analysis, TCR association rates differed among HLA loci, with DRB1 alleles showing the most associated TCRs and HLA-C alleles showing the fewest. The sequencing pipeline was judged likely to have produced a cluster of highly shared sequence variants as a technical artifact. In the study, around 150 TCR beta chains were listed as associated with cytomegalovirus. In vitro tests confirmed that a few of the cytomegalovirus-associated TCR beta chains recognize cytomegalovirus antigens. In a later genetic analysis, a missense DCLRE1C variant was associated with V-gene and J-gene trimming of TCR beta chains, and the association was replicated in an independent cohort. In an earlier analysis of fewer than 750 of the donors, most TCR beta V segments were observed in productive rearrangements about 87% or about 30% of the time, broadly matching IMGT annotations. Because HLA typing was unavailable for some donors at each locus, only the typed subset was used in association tests. In this cohort, only TCR beta chains were sequenced, and detectable features were limited by the absence of alpha or paired-chain data. Roughly 15 rarely observed V segments, including chromosome 9 orphons, were excluded from the earlier analysis of a few hundred of the donors because counts were too low. Most CMV-associated TCR beta chains appeared to be HLA-restricted in a later analysis, and the HLA associations seemed to be driven largely by CMV exposure. A later analysis found that HLA-associated TCR beta chains were more clonally expanded and had lower generation probabilities than equally common non-associated chains. Cytomegalovirus status was reported to be diagnosed by the classifier with high specificity and sensitivity in both the original and validation cohorts. A later genetic analysis reported fewer N-insertions in productive TCRs among donors in an Asian-associated ancestry cluster than the roughly 620-donor mean. A later analysis reported that several top co-occurrence clusters appeared linked to parvovirus B19, influenza, CMV and Epstein-Barr virus. A further reported finding was that TCR beta sequences accurately predicted the HLA-A and HLA-B alleles for most subjects in the first cohort. Correlated functional status among segregating V segments might be attributable to linkage disequilibrium, but an unknown experimental factor could not be ruled out. Assigning TCR associations to individual alleles was difficult when HLA alleles, especially DR and DQ, strongly co-occurred.

CDR1 and CDR2 are read off the germline V gene (reference sequence) as LNHDA and SQIVND. The CDR3 starts with the cysteine, ends with the phenylalanine, and has 14 residues. The sequence is cut down to CDR3 DNA, 42 bases in frame from base 1. V and J are trimmed by 8 bases and 4 bases, and the gene matches miss 8 bases of the junction. The library was built by means of the immunoSEQ multiplex PCR assay. A mixture of 60 forward primers for TCR Vbeta segments and 13 reverse primers for TCR Jbeta segments was used in the multiplex PCR. The CDR3 region of rearranged TCR beta genes was amplified from genomic DNA by a multiplex PCR assay. The amplified TCR beta libraries were sequenced on the Illumina HiSeq System as 87-base-pair reads. As for the authors' bioinformatics: Across the roughly 600 repertoires, a later analysis counted roughly 77 million unique TCR beta chains, some 11 million of which were shared by at least two donors. Raw reads were error-corrected and collapsed into unique sequences by a nearest-neighbor algorithm in which closely related sequences were merged to remove PCR and sequencing errors. V, D and J gene segments were assigned by aligning CDR3 sequences to IMGT reference sequences. For a sequence to be retained, a match of at least six nucleotides to both a V gene segment and a J gene segment was required. A rearrangement was called productive if the CDR3 had no stop codons and remained in frame with V and J, and every other rearrangement was called non-productive. Following IMGT convention, CDR3 was defined as the stretch from the second conserved V-encoded cysteine to the conserved J-encoded phenylalanine. The earlier analysis of a few hundred of the donors excluded any sequence lacking an unambiguous match to a single V gene segment. An earlier analysis of a few hundred of the donors called V segments functional above 56.7% productive rearrangements and segregating when the between-donor standard deviation exceeded 5%. A statistical classification framework was built for diagnosing cytomegalovirus status from the catalog of TCR beta chain sequences. V and J gene assignment, in a later analysis, came from comparing TCR nucleotide sequences with IMGT/GENE-DB human TR gene sequences. The TCRdist pipeline was used in a later analysis to assign CDR3 sequences and most-parsimonious VDJ recombination scenarios. In a later analysis, every TCR beta chain was defined by the combination of its CDR3 amino acid sequence and its V-gene family, and reads without a unique V-gene family were dropped. A later analysis removed 600 or so highly shared, low-generation-probability nucleotide sequences to deal with suspected cross-contamination and a sequencing artifact. In a later analysis, a clonal expansion index for each public chain was calculated from normalized within-repertoire ranks of inferred template counts. In a later analysis, generation probabilities were computed with a VDJ recombination model fitted to out-of-frame rearrangements, and the resulting probabilities were checked against IGoR. In a later analysis, hypergeometric tests were used to score TCR-TCR, TCR-HLA and TCR-CMV co-occurrence, with a repertoire-size bias correction applied to TCR pairs. False discovery rates were estimated in a later analysis by permuting HLA or CMV assignments 20 times. In a later analysis, co-occurring TCRs were grouped using DBSCAN, and TCRdist sequence similarity was added for clustering within HLA-allele-positive subsets. Repertoires with fewer than 30,000 or more than 120,000 public chains were left out of co-occurrence clustering, as were roughly five repertoires with anomalous nucleotide sharing. In TCRdb, the immuneACCESS table is reduced to in-frame sequences with V and J assigned. These tables do not hold every clone; where another copy was compared, an unresolved V gene accounts for under half, and the others remain unexplained. V and J calls and clone size are copied from that table; D and trimming were computed from the DNA. This sample has 160,000 or so clones in its table, and 72% of those were observed once. Together, the top ten hold about 2.5% of the sample.

Sequenced sample: PBMCs. The chain links TRBV19 with TRBJ2-5, with 9 bases aligning to TRBD2. This clonotype was obtained from a human donor in good health. The CDR3 protein: CASLAGGGAETQYF. The DNA reads TGTGCCAGTTTAGCTGGCGGGGGGGCAGAGACCCAGTACTTC.